What follows are 16 T cell receptor beta chains derived from one specimen sequenced in a study of T cell repertoires in cytomegalovirus infection (dated by TCRdb to between 2018 and 2021). The sequencing machine was an Illumina HiSeq 1500. TCRdb cleaned the public reads at Q25 with fastp, built clones with MiXCR and kept in-frame beta chains. Duplicate CDR3 protein sequences are folded into a single record with the most common DNA and genes. For this sample there are approximately 500,000 distinct CDR3 sequences; roughly 12% appear just once. Roughly 10% of the sample is taken by the ten largest. Sequencing was performed on PBMCs. These receptors all come from a human donor in good health (CMV status not recorded). Some clones in this sample may be carry-over from other donors' samples.

This clonotype was counted many times. V usage is TRBV3-1 and J usage is TRBJ1-5; TRBD1 agrees at 10 bases. The CDR3 has 15 amino acids. The V segment lost 4 bases and the J segment 7 bases; nucleotides outside the gene matches: 7. Germline CDR1 is LGHDT and CDR2 is YNNKEL (reference sequence). CDR3 DNA: TGTGCCAGCAGCCCGGGACAGGGGAAGGGGCAGCCCCAGCATTTT. Protein product: CASSPGQGKGQPQHF.

This clonotype was detected many times. In DNA, the CDR3 is TGTGCCAGCAGCCTGTCACAGAAAGGCTACACCTTC. Its translation is CASSLSQKGYTF. The rearrangement joins TRBV7-2 to TRBJ1-2, with D unresolved. The V end lost 5 bases, the J end lost 8 bases, and 12 bases lay between the germline ends. The V gene's germline CDR1 is SGHTA and CDR2 FQGNSA. This CDR3 comprises 12 residues.

This clonotype was counted only a few times. The chain recombines TRBV12-3 or TRBV12-4 with TRBJ1-1; tentatively, D is TRBD1 (5 bases). V shed 6 bases and J shed 7 bases, with 12 bases lying between them. This CDR3 is 12 amino acids long. The CDR3 sequence: CASSRDFLEAFF. CDR3 nucleotides: TGTGCCAGCAGCCGGGACTTCCTTGAAGCTTTCTTT.

This rearrangement joins TRBV28 to TRBJ2-1; the match to TRBD2 covers 8 bases. With 5 bases clipped from V and 3 bases from J, the junction kept 9 bases outside the gene matches. The CDR3 sequence is 16 residues long. The germline gives CDR1 MDHEN, CDR2 SYDVKM. CDR3 nucleotide sequence: TGTGCCAGCAGTCCGCTGGGGGCGGGAGGCTACAATGAGCAGTTCTTC. Its translation: CASSPLGAGGYNEQFF.

In its sample, this clonotype was seen many times. V is TRBV28 and J is TRBJ2-4, with D maybe TRBD2 (5 bases). V was clipped by 6 bases and J by 5 bases, with 14 bases between them. The CDR3 runs 14 residues. CDR1 is MDHEN and CDR2 is SYDVKM in the germline V gene. DNA of the CDR3: TGTGCCAGCAGGGAACAGCGGATAGAAAACATTCAGTACTTC. Translating it yields CASREQRIENIQYF.

The rearrangement uses TRBV15 and TRBJ2-1, with 12 bases matching TRBD2. CDR1 LNHNV and CDR2 YYDKDF come from the germline V gene (reference sequence). The V segment lost 5 bases and the J segment 7 bases; nucleotides outside the gene matches: 6. The CDR3 loop spans 15 amino acids. CDR3 DNA sequence: TGTGCCACCAGCGTGGTACTAGCGGGAGGAAATGAGCAGTTCTTC. It specifies CATSVVLAGGNEQFF.

A few counts support this clonotype. V and J are TRBV7-3 and TRBJ2-2; TRBD1 agrees at 12 bases. This CDR3 spans 19 amino acids. Germline V lookup: CDR1 SGHTA, CDR2 FQGTGA. The J segment lost 5 bases and the V segment lost 1 base, leaving 11 bases of the junction unmatched. CDR3 sequence (DNA): TGTGCCAGCAGCTTAATCGGGGGGGGACAGGGGGCTCGGACCGGGGAGCTGTTTTTT. Translated: CASSLIGGGQGARTGELFF.

In its sample, this clonotype was seen many times. The chain is built from TRBV9 and TRBJ1-5, with D hard to call. CDR3 length equals 15 residues. From germline, CDR1 is SGDLS and CDR2 YYNGEE. Trimming took off 0 bases at V and 2 bases at J, with 9 bases between the two ends. The CDR3 sequence is CASSVGPGGNQPQHF. The CDR3 DNA reads as TGTGCCAGCAGCGTAGGGCCCGGTGGCAATCAGCCCCAGCATTTT. The full variable domain, completed using reference TRBV9 and TRBJ1-5, is DSGVTQTPKHLITATGQRVTLRCSPRSGDLSVYWYQQSLDQGLQFLIQYYNGEERAKGNILERFSAQQFPDLHSELNLSSLELGDSALYFCASSVGPGGNQPQHFGDGTRLSIL.

This clonotype was detected many times. The chain recombines TRBV12-3 or TRBV12-4 with TRBJ2-7; TRBD2 might be the D (6 bases). V lost 6 bases and J 7 bases, leaving 10 bases between the germline ends. The CDR3 sequence is 11 residues long. The CDR3 DNA follows: TGTGCCAGCAGGGGGACTGTTGAGCAGTACTTC. This sequence encodes CASRGTVEQYF.

This clonotype showed up many times. The rearrangement links TRBV6-1 to TRBJ2-1; a possible D gene is TRBD2 (5 bases). The CDR3 extends over 12 amino acids. The V end lost 5 bases, the J end lost 7 bases, and 9 bases lay between the germline ends. Germline V CDR1 and CDR2: MNHNS, SASEGT. CDR3 amino acids: CASSFVANEQFF. Here the CDR3 DNA reads TGTGCCAGCAGTTTTGTAGCGAATGAGCAGTTCTTC.

For the CDR3, the DNA is TGTGCCAGCAGCTTAGCGTTGGGCGGATCTCTGAATGGCTACACCTTC. Its protein product is CASSLALGGSLNGYTF. The chain carries TRBV7-9 and TRBJ1-2; D is uncertain. CDR1 SEHNR and CDR2 FQNEAQ come from the germline V gene (reference sequence). The length of the CDR3 is 16 residues. The ends were cut back, 0 bases at V and 6 bases at J, with 17 bases in the middle.

The chain carries TRBV5-1 and TRBJ2-7; possible D gene TRBD2, 5 bases. With 5 bases removed from V and 0 bases from J, the gap between germline ends came to 12 bases. CDR1 and CDR2 from the germline V gene are SGHRS and YFSETQ. The CDR3 consists of 14 residues. The CDR3 DNA sequence: TGCGCCAGCAGTGCAGACGGGATCTCCTACGAGCAGTACTTC. Translating gives CASSADGISYEQYF. Drawing the rest from reference TRBV5-1 and TRBJ2-7, the complete variable domain is KAGVTQTPRYLIKTRGQQVTLSCSPISGHRSVSWYQQTPGQGLQFLFEYFSETQRNKGNFPGRFSGRQFSNSRSEMNVSTLELGDSALYLCASSADGISYEQYFGPGTRLTVT.

As regards this clonotype: This may stem from a read error, because a much larger clone lies one nucleotide away. V and J are TRBV6-5 and TRBJ2-2; 9 nucleotides agree with TRBD2. CDR3 length equals 19 residues. The germline CDR1 and CDR2 sequences are MNHEY and SVGAGI. Here the CDR3 reads CANSYYRYLAGRNTGELFF. In DNA, the CDR3 is TGTGCCAACAGTTACTACCGTTATCTAGCGGGACGGAACACCGGGGAGCTGTTTTTT.

Note on this clonotype: As the CDR3 is not closed by the conserved phenylalanine or tryptophan, this likely results from a read error. The chain is built from TRBV29-1 and TRBJ2-5; a weak D match, TRBD1 (6 bases). This CDR3 is built from 12 residues. CDR1 is SQVTM and CDR2 is ANQGSEA in the germline V gene. V was pared by 7 bases and J by 3 bases, with 12 bases between. In DNA, the CDR3 is TGCAGCGGGGGGACATTCAAAGAGACCCAGTACCTC. It translates to CSGGTFKETQYL.

This clonotype was picked up a small number of times. The V call is TRBV28, the J call TRBJ1-5, with D hard to call. The germline V gene has CDR1 MDHEN and CDR2 SYDVKM. Trimming stripped 2 bases from V and 3 bases from J, with 8 bases between. CDR3 length: 14 amino acids. The CDR3 spells CASSLGQYNQPQHF. For the CDR3, the DNA is TGTGCCAGCAGTTTAGGTCAGTACAATCAGCCCCAGCATTTT.

This clonotype was counted at least ten times. The gene calls are TRBV12-3 or TRBV12-4 and TRBJ1-1; no clear D. CDR3 size: 12 residues. With 3 bases removed from V and 4 bases from J, the gap between germline ends came to 6 bases. In DNA, the CDR3 is TGTGCCAGCAGTTTTCCGGGCACTGAAGCTTTCTTT. This encodes CASSFPGTEAFF.